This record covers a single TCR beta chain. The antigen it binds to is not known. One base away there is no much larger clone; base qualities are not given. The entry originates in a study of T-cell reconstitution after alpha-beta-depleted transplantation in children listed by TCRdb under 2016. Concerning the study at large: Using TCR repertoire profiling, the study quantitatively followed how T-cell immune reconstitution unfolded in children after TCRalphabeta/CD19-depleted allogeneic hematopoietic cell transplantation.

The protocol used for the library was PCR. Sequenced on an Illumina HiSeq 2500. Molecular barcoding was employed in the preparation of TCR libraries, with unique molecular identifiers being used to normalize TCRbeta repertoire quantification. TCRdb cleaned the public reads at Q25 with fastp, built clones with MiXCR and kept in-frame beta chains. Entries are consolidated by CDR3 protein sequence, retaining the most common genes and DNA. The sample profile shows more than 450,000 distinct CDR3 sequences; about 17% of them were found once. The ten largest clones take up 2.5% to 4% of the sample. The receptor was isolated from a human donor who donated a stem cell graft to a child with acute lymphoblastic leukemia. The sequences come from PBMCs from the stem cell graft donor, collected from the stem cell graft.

For the CDR3, the sequence is CASSQPIYSGANVLTF. The nucleotide sequence reads as follows: TGCGCCAGCAGCCAACCCATCTACTCTGGGGCCAACGTCCTGACTTTC. The chain joins TRBV4-1 to TRBJ2-6, with no reliable assignment of the D segment. The V and J ends are trimmed by 2 bases and 0 bases, leaving 8 bases between them. The CDR3 runs 16 amino acids, cysteine and phenylalanine included. Just CDR3 DNA is preserved here, 48 bases in frame from base 1. For CDR1 and CDR2, the germline V gene lists MGHRA and YSYEKL.